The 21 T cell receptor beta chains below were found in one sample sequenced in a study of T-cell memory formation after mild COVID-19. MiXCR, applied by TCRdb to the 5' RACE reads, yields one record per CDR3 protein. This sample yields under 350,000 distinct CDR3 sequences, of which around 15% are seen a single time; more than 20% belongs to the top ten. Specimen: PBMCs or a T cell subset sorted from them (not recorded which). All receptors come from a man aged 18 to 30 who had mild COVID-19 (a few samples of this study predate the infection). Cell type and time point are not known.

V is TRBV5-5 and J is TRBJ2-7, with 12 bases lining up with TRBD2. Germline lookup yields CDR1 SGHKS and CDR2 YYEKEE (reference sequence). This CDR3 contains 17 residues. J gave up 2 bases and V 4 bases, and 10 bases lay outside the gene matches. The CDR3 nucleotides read TGTGCCAGCAGCAGGGGACTAGCGGGCCCGATACCCTACGAGCAGTACGTC. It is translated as CASSRGLAGPIPYEQYV.

The CDR3 DNA is TGTGCCAGCAGCTTAATGCCCGCGGGGGCTGGTGATACGCAGTATTTT. Protein: CASSLMPAGAGDTQYF. This chain links TRBV7-2 with TRBJ2-3, with D possibly TRBD2 on 7 matching bases. Germline V lookup: CDR1 SGHTA, CDR2 FQGNSA. The V gene lost 2 bases and the J gene lost 6 bases, with 18 bases spanning the gap. This CDR3 has 16 amino acids.

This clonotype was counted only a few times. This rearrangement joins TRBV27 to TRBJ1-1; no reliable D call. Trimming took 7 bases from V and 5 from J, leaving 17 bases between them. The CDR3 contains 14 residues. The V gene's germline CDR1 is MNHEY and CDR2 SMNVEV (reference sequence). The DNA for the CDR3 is TGTGCCAGCAACTATCTCCCCCGCGGAACTGAAGCTTTCTTT. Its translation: CASNYLPRGTEAFF.

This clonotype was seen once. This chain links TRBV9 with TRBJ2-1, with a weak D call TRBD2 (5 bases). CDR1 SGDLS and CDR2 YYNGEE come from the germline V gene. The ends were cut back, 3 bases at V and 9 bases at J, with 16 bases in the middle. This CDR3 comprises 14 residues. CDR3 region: CASSAGRAEAEQFF. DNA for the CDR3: TGTGCCAGCAGCGCCGGACGCGCGGAGGCTGAGCAGTTCTTC.

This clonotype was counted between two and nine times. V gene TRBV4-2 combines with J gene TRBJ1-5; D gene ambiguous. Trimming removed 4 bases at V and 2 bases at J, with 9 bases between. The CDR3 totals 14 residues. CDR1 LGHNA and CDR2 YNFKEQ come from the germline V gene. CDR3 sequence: CASSRQDGNQPQHF. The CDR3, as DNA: TGTGCCAGCAGCCGCCAGGACGGCAATCAGCCCCAGCATTTT.

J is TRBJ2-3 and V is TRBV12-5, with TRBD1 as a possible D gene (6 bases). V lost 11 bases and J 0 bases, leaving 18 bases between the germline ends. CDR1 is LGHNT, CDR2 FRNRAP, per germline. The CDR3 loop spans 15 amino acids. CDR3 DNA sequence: TGTGCTGCCAGGGGACCTACTCGAAGCACAGATACGCAGTATTTT. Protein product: CAARGPTRSTDTQYF.

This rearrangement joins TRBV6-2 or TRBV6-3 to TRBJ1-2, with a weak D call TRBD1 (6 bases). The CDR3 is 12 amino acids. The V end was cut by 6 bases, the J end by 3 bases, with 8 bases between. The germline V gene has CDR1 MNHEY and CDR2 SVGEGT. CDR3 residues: CASRQGDYGYTF. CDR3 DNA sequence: TGTGCCAGCAGACAGGGTGACTATGGCTACACCTTC.

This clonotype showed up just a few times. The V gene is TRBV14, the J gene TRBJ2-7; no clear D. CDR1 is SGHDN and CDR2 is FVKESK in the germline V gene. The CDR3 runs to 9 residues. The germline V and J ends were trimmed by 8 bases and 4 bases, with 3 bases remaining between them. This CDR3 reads CASPYEQYF. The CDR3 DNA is TGTGCCAGCCCTTACGAGCAGTACTTC.

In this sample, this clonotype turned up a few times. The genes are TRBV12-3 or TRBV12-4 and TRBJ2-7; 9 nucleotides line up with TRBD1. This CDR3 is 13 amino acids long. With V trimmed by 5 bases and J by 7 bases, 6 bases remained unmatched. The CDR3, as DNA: TGTGCCAGCAGTCCGAGGACAGGGGTTGAGCAGTACTTC. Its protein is CASSPRTGVEQYF.

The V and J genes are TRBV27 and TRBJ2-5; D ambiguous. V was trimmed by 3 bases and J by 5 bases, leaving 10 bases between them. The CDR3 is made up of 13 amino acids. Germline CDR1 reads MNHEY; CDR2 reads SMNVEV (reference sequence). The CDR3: CASSLRYTETQYF. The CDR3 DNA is TGTGCCAGCAGTTTGCGGTATACGGAGACCCAGTACTTC.

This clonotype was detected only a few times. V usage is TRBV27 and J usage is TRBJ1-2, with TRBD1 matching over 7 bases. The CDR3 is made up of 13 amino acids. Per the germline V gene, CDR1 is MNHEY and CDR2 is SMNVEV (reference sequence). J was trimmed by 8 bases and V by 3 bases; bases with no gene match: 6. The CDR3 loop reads CASSFRGERGYTF. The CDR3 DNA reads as TGTGCCAGCAGTTTCAGGGGGGAAAGGGGCTACACCTTC.

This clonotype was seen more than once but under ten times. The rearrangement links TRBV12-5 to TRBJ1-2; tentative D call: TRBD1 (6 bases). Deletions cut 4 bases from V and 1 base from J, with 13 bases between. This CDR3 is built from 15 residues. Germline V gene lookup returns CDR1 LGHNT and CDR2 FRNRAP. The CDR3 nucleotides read TGTGCTAGTGGTTCCCCCCTAGGGGGTAACTATGGCTACACCTTC. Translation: CASGSPLGGNYGYTF.

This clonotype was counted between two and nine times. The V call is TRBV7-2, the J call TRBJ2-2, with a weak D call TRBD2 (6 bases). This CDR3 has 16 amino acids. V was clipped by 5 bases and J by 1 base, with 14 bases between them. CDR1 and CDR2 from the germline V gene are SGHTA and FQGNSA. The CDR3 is CASSRLVNRNTGELFF. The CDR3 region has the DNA TGTGCCAGCAGCCGACTAGTAAACCGGAACACCGGGGAGCTGTTTTTT.

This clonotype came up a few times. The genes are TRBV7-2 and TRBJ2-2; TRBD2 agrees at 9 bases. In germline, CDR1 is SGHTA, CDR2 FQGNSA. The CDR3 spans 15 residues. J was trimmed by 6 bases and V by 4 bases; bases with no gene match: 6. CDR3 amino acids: CASSYSGGNAGELFF. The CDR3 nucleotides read TGTGCCAGCAGCTACAGCGGGGGGAATGCCGGGGAGCTGTTTTTT.

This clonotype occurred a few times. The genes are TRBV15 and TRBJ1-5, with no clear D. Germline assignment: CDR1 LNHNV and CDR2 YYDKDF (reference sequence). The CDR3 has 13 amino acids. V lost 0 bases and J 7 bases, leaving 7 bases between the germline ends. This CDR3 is CATSRDPGQPQHF. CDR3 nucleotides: TGTGCCACCAGCAGAGATCCCGGACAGCCCCAGCATTTT.

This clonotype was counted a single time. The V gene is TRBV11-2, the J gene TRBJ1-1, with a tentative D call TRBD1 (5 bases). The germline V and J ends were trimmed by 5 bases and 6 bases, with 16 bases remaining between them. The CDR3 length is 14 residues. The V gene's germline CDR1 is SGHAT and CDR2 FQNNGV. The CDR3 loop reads CASSPQGGGAEAFF. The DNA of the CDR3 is TGTGCCAGCAGCCCCCAGGGTGGGGGGGCTGAAGCTTTCTTT. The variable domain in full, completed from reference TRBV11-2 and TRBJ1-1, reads EAGVAQSPRYKIIEKRQSVAFWCNPISGHATLYWYQQILGQGPKLLIQFQNNGVVDDSQLPKDRFSAERLKGVDSTLKIQPAKLEDSAVYLCASSPQGGGAEAFFGQGTRLTVV.

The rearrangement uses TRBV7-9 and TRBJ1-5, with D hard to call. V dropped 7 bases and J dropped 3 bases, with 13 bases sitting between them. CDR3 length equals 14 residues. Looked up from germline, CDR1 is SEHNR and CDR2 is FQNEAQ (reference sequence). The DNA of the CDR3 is TGTGCCAGCAAAAGAGGCGGGGACAATCAGCCCCAGCATTTT. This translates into CASKRGGDNQPQHF.

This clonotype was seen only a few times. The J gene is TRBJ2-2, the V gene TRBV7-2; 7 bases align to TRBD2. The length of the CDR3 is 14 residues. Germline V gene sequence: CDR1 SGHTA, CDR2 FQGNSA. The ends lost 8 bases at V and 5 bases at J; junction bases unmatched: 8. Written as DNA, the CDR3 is TGTGCCAGCCGCGGGGAGGGGTTGACCGGGGAGCTGTTTTTT. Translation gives CASRGEGLTGELFF.

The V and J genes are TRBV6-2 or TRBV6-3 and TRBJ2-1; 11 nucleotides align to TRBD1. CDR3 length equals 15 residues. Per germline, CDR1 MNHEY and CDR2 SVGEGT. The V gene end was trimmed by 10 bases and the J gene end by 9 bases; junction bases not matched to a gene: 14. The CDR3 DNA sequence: TGTGCCACCAAATTCCTAGGGACAGGGGGATCTGAGCAGTTCTTC. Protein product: CATKFLGTGGSEQFF.

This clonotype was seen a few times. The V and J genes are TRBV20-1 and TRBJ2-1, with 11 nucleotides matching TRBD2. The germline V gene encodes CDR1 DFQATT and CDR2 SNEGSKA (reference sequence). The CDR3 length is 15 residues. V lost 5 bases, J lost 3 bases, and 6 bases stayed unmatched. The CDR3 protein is CSALRLAGIYNEQFF. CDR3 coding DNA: TGCAGTGCTCTCAGACTAGCGGGGATCTACAATGAGCAGTTCTTC.

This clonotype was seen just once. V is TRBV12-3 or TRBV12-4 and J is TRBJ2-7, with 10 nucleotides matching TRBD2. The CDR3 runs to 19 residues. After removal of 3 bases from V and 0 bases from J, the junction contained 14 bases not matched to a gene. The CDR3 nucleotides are TGTGCCAGCAGTTTGGGTGGCATCACTAGCGGGGTTAGCTCCTACGAGCAGTACTTC. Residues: CASSLGGITSGVSSYEQYF.